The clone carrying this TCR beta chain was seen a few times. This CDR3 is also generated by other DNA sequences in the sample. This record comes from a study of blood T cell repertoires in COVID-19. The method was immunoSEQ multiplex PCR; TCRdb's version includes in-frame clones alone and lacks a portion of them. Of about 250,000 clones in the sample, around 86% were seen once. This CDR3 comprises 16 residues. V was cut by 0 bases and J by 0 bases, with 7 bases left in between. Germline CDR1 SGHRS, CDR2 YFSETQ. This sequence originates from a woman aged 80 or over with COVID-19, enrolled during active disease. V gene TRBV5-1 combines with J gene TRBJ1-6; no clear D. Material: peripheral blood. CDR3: CASSLVASSYNSPLHF. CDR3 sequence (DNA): TGCGCCAGCAGCTTGGTCGCTAGCTCCTATAATTCACCCCTCCACTTT.